One and the same sample provided the 9 T cell receptor beta chains below, sequenced in a study of blood T cell repertoires in COVID-19. TCRdb keeps only in-frame clones here, not all; method: immunoSEQ multiplex PCR. The table records about 200,000 clones, over 75% of them present only once. The specimen sequenced was peripheral blood. The receptors stem from a woman aged 40 to 50 who had recovered from COVID-19.

This clone has only a few counts. The chain recombines TRBV13 with TRBJ1-1, with a possible D match to TRBD1 (5 bases). Between the trimmed V and J ends, which lost 4 bases and 6 bases, there was a span of 18 bases. This CDR3 has 15 amino acids. The germline V gene has CDR1 PRHDT and CDR2 FYEKMQ (reference sequence). This CDR3 reads CASSSPAGGAAEAFF. In DNA form, the CDR3 reads TGTGCCAGCAGCTCCCCTGCGGGGGGTGCTGCTGAAGCTTTCTTT.

This chain joins TRBV19 and TRBJ2-1; D may be TRBD2 (6 bases). Germline values: CDR1 LNHDA, CDR2 SQIVND (reference sequence). The CDR3 consists of 15 residues. V dropped 1 base and J dropped 3 bases, with 10 bases sitting between them. CDR3 residues: CASSIAGSDYNEQFF. For the CDR3, the DNA is TGTGCCAGTAGTATAGCCGGGAGTGACTACAATGAGCAGTTCTTC. The whole variable domain, remainder taken from reference TRBV19 and TRBJ2-1, is DGGITQSPKYLFRKEGQNVTLSCEQNLNHDAMYWYRQDPGQGLRLIYYSQIVNDFQKGDIAEGYSVSREKKESFPLTVTSAQKNPTAFYLCASSIAGSDYNEQFFGPGTRLTVL.

J is TRBJ1-1 and V is TRBV21-1; the table gives TRBD1 as D, unverified against the DNA. TRBV21-1 is annotated as a pseudogene. This CDR3 contains 14 residues. CDR3 loop: CASSKDRVNTEAFF. The CDR3 DNA reads as TGTGCCAGCAGCAAGGACAGAGTGAACACTGAAGCTTTCTTT.

This rearrangement joins TRBV11-2 to TRBJ2-1; possible D gene TRBD2, 6 bases. CDR3 size: 13 residues. Germline V lookup: CDR1 SGHAT, CDR2 FQNNGV. V lost 0 bases and J 16 bases, leaving 16 bases between the germline ends. The CDR3 DNA follows: TGTGCCAGCAGCTTAGAAGGTAGCGGCCGGACCTTCTTC. Translation: CASSLEGSGRTFF.

The chain is built from TRBV3-1 (or the pseudogene TRBV3-2) and TRBJ2-7; possibly TRBD1 for D (6 bases). V lost 5 bases and J lost 4, with 18 bases in between. Germline CDR1 is LGHDT and CDR2 is YNNKEL (reference sequence). This CDR3 contains 15 residues. This CDR3 is CASSYRVSPGYEQYF. CDR3 sequence (DNA): TGTGCCAGCAGCTACAGGGTGTCCCCCGGGTACGAGCAGTACTTC.

This rearrangement joins TRBV6-1 to TRBJ2-3; D not certain. The CDR3 has 12 residues. Germline V gene sequence: CDR1 MNHNS, CDR2 SASEGT. V was cut by 1 base and J by 9 bases, with 8 bases left in between. The CDR3 loop is CASSEESGTQYF. The DNA for the CDR3 is TGTGCCAGCAGTGAAGAGTCAGGCACGCAGTATTTT.

The chain links TRBV9 to TRBJ2-2; the match to TRBD2 covers 7 bases. CDR1 is SGDLS, CDR2 YYNGEE, per germline. This CDR3 has 16 residues. The ends lost 3 bases at V and 4 bases at J; junction bases unmatched: 9. The CDR3: CASSDWLAEVTGELFF. The CDR3 coding sequence is TGTGCCAGCAGCGATTGGCTAGCGGAGGTCACCGGGGAGCTGTTTTTT.

This chain connects TRBV13 to TRBJ2-7; 11 nucleotides align to TRBD1. The junction had 9 bases not matched to a gene; V was cut back by 3 bases and J by 5 bases. Germline CDR1 reads PRHDT; CDR2 reads FYEKMQ (reference sequence). This CDR3 is built from 16 residues. For the CDR3, the DNA is TGTGCCAGCAGCTTTGGTACTGGGACAGGGGGTCACGAGCAGTACTTC. It encodes CASSFGTGTGGHEQYF.

The CDR3 nucleotides are TGTGCCAGCAGCTTAGGGGACATCAAGGAGCAGTACTTC. It encodes CASSLGDIKEQYF. This sequence joins TRBV7-3 and TRBJ2-7; weak D call: TRBD1 (6 bases). Germline values: CDR1 SGHTA, CDR2 FQGTGA. V lost 2 bases and J lost 7, with 12 bases in between. The CDR3 is 13 residues long.